This is a list of T cell receptor beta chains from one sample in a study of blood T cell repertoires in COVID-19. This table comes from immunoSEQ multiplex PCR, and its TCRdb copy is limited to in-frame clones, with some not included. The data show roughly 48,000 clones, with around nine tenths seen just once and under 35% held by the top ten. Sequenced material: peripheral blood. The origin of the receptors is a woman of 80 years or more with acute or convalescent COVID-19. The CDR3 runs from the conserved cysteine through the conserved F or W. The D gene is left open where the match is weak. Not all rows give a size; the values are once, few, many and, for expanded clones, a class.

CDR3 length: 15; clone size: NA; D gene: TRBD2; J gene: TRBJ2-3; V gene: TRBV9; CDR3 DNA: TGTGCCAGCAGCGTAGCGGGGCGGGGGGTAGATACGCAGTATTTT; CDR3 protein: CASSVAGRGVDTQYF
CDR3 length: 15; clone size: NA; D gene: NA; J gene: TRBJ1-5; V gene: TRBV2; CDR3 DNA: TGTGCCAGCAGTGAGGAGGGCTGGGGTAATCAGCCCCAGCATTTT; CDR3 protein: CASSEEGWGNQPQHF
CDR3 length: 13; clone size: NA; D gene: NA; J gene: TRBJ1-2; V gene: TRBV10-1; CDR3 DNA: TGCGCCAGCAGTGAAGTAAGGGGCGATGGCTACACCTTC; CDR3 protein: CASSEVRGDGYTF
CDR3 length: 16; clone size: NA; D gene: TRBD2; J gene: TRBJ2-1; V gene: TRBV5-6; CDR3 DNA: TGTGCCAGCAGCTTGGGGGCTAGCGGGGGAAACAATGAGCAGTTCTTC; CDR3 protein: CASSLGASGGNNEQFF
CDR3 length: 16; clone size: NA; D gene: TRBD1; J gene: TRBJ2-3; V gene: TRBV25-1; CDR3 DNA: TGTGCCAGCAGTGTTACAGGGGGCGTCGGGACAGATACGCAGTATTTT; CDR3 protein: CASSVTGGVGTDTQYF
CDR3 length: 15; clone size: NA; D gene: TRBD2; J gene: TRBJ2-1; V gene: TRBV19; CDR3 DNA: TGTGCCAGTAGTAAGGGACTAGGTTCATACAATGAGCAGTTCTTC; CDR3 protein: CASSKGLGSYNEQFF
CDR3 length: 15; clone size: NA; D gene: TRBD1; J gene: TRBJ2-7; V gene: TRBV5-4; CDR3 DNA: TGTGCCAGCAGCGTCAACCCGGGACAGGGATACGAGCAGTACTTC; CDR3 protein: CASSVNPGQGYEQYF
CDR3 length: 15; clone size: NA; D gene: NA; J gene: TRBJ2-3; V gene: TRBV7-6; CDR3 DNA: TGTGCCAGCAGCTTAGGTGGGACTGGCACAGATACGCAGTATTTT; CDR3 protein: CASSLGGTGTDTQYF
CDR3 length: 16; clone size: NA; D gene: TRBD1; J gene: TRBJ2-2; V gene: TRBV28; CDR3 DNA: TGTGCCAGCAGTTTACCGGGACAGGGGGTCACCGGGGAGCTGTTTTTT; CDR3 protein: CASSLPGQGVTGELFF
CDR3 length: 13; clone size: NA; D gene: TRBD1; J gene: TRBJ2-5; V gene: TRBV19; CDR3 DNA: TGTGCCAGTCGAGACAGGGATGTCGAGACCCAGTACTTC; CDR3 protein: CASRDRDVETQYF
CDR3 length: 16; clone size: NA; D gene: NA; J gene: TRBJ1-5; V gene: TRBV19; CDR3 DNA: TGTGCCAGTAGTCCCACCCGGGGGGAGGGCAATCAGCCCCAGCATTTT; CDR3 protein: CASSPTRGEGNQPQHF
CDR3 length: 14; clone size: NA; D gene: TRBD1; J gene: TRBJ1-1; V gene: TRBV6-5; CDR3 DNA: TGTGCCAGCAGCTCGACAGGGGCGAACACTGAAGCTTTCTTT; CDR3 protein: CASSSTGANTEAFF
CDR3 length: 16; clone size: NA; D gene: TRBD2; J gene: TRBJ2-7; V gene: TRBV14; CDR3 DNA: TGTGCCAGCAGCCAAGGACTAGCGGGGGGGCTGTTGGCGCAGTACTTC; CDR3 protein: CASSQGLAGGLLAQYF
CDR3 length: 13; clone size: NA; D gene: NA; J gene: TRBJ1-1; V gene: TRBV11-2; CDR3 DNA: TGTGCCAGCAGCTCCACTAATTGGATCGAAGCTTTCTTT; CDR3 protein: CASSSTNWIEAFF
CDR3 length: 13; clone size: NA; D gene: TRBD1; J gene: TRBJ1-1; V gene: TRBV5-1; CDR3 DNA: TGCGCCAGCAGCTGGGACAGGGACCCTGAAGCTTTCTTT; CDR3 protein: CASSWDRDPEAFF
CDR3 length: 15; clone size: NA; D gene: TRBD1; J gene: TRBJ1-6; V gene: TRBV7-9; CDR3 DNA: TGTGCCAGCAGCTTAGCGGGACAGGTCCTTTCACCCCTCCACTTT; CDR3 protein: CASSLAGQVLSPLHF
CDR3 length: 14; clone size: NA; D gene: NA; J gene: TRBJ1-5; V gene: TRBV11-2; CDR3 DNA: TGTGCCAGCAGCTTAGGGAGGGCGGACCAACCCCAGCATTTT; CDR3 protein: CASSLGRADQPQHF
CDR3 length: 16; clone size: medium-sized; D gene: TRBD2; J gene: TRBJ2-1; V gene: TRBV5-1; CDR3 DNA: TGCGCCAGCAGCGTTCAGCGGGGGGCTTCCTACAATGAGCAGTTCTTC; CDR3 protein: CASSVQRGASYNEQFF
CDR3 length: 16; clone size: NA; D gene: TRBD1; J gene: TRBJ2-7; V gene: TRBV6-5; CDR3 DNA: TGTGCCAGCAGTTCCTCCAAGGCGGGACAGGGTCACGAGCAGTACTTC; CDR3 protein: CASSSSKAGQGHEQYF
CDR3 length: 15; clone size: NA; D gene: NA; J gene: TRBJ2-1; V gene: TRBV3-1/TRBV3-2; CDR3 DNA: TGTGCCAGCAGCCAATCGGCCCCCAGGGGCAATGAGCAGTTCTTC; CDR3 protein: CASSQSAPRGNEQFF
CDR3 length: 14; clone size: NA; D gene: TRBD1; J gene: TRBJ2-4; V gene: TRBV27; CDR3 DNA: TGTGCCAGCAGCCGGGGACAGGGAGGATACATTCAGTACTTC; CDR3 protein: CASSRGQGGYIQYF
CDR3 length: 15; clone size: few; D gene: NA; J gene: TRBJ2-2; V gene: TRBV5-1; CDR3 DNA: TGCGCCAGCAGCTTATTGACAGGCGTGACCGGGGAGCTGTTTTTT; CDR3 protein: CASSLLTGVTGELFF
CDR3 length: 13; clone size: NA; D gene: NA; J gene: TRBJ1-5; V gene: TRBV19; CDR3 DNA: TGTGCCAGTAGTATGAGGGGCAATCAGCCCCAGCATTTT; CDR3 protein: CASSMRGNQPQHF
CDR3 length: 13; clone size: NA; D gene: TRBD2; J gene: TRBJ2-7; V gene: TRBV25-1; CDR3 DNA: TGTGCCAGCACCGGGGGGGCCCCCTACGAGCAGTACTTC; CDR3 protein: CASTGGAPYEQYF
CDR3 length: 14; clone size: NA; D gene: NA; J gene: TRBJ2-3; V gene: TRBV5-1; CDR3 DNA: TGCGCCAGCAAGATACAGGGCGGGGGAGATACGCAGTATTTT; CDR3 protein: CASKIQGGGDTQYF
CDR3 length: 13; clone size: NA; D gene: TRBD1; J gene: TRBJ1-4; V gene: TRBV6-5; CDR3 DNA: TGTGCCAGCAGAGACGGGACAGGGGAAAAACTGTTTTTT; CDR3 protein: CASRDGTGEKLFF
CDR3 length: 13; clone size: NA; D gene: NA; J gene: TRBJ2-5; V gene: TRBV11-2; CDR3 DNA: TGTGCCAGCAGCTTAGGCACAGGTGAGACCCAGTACTTC; CDR3 protein: CASSLGTGETQYF
CDR3 length: 16; clone size: NA; D gene: NA; J gene: TRBJ1-5; V gene: TRBV7-2; CDR3 DNA: TGTGCCAGCAGCTTAAGTTGGGGGGGTAGCAATCAGCCCCAGCATTTT; CDR3 protein: CASSLSWGGSNQPQHF
CDR3 length: 15; clone size: once; D gene: NA; J gene: TRBJ2-5; V gene: TRBV4-1; CDR3 DNA: TGCGCCAGCAGCCAAGGGGTCGGGGTATTGGAGACCCAGTACTTC; CDR3 protein: CASSQGVGVLETQYF
CDR3 length: 15; clone size: NA; D gene: NA; J gene: TRBJ2-7; V gene: TRBV6-1; CDR3 DNA: TGTGCCAGCAGTGAAGTGGTGGGGGGCGGGGGCGAGCAGTACTTC; CDR3 protein: CASSEVVGGGGEQYF
CDR3 length: 15; clone size: NA; D gene: TRBD2; J gene: TRBJ2-1; V gene: TRBV2; CDR3 DNA: TGTGCCAGCAGTGATGAGCGGGGAGGGGTGGAAGAGCAGTTCTTC; CDR3 protein: CASSDERGGVEEQFF
CDR3 length: 12; clone size: NA; D gene: NA; J gene: TRBJ2-2; V gene: TRBV3-1/TRBV3-2; CDR3 DNA: TGTGCCAGCAGCCACGGCGGGGGGGAGCTGTTTTTT; CDR3 protein: CASSHGGGELFF
CDR3 length: 14; clone size: once; D gene: NA; J gene: TRBJ2-1; V gene: TRBV5-1; CDR3 DNA: TGCGCCAGCAGCTTGGGGCAGGAGGGGAATGAGCAGTTCTTC; CDR3 protein: CASSLGQEGNEQFF